The rows below give T cell receptor beta chains drawn from one sample of a study of blood T cell repertoires in COVID-19. The method was immunoSEQ multiplex PCR; TCRdb's version includes in-frame clones alone and lacks a portion of them. Among under 150,000 clones listed, around nine tenths were seen once. The sequencing input was peripheral blood. The receptors were sampled from a woman aged 40 to 49 with acute or convalescent COVID-19. Each CDR3 is given with its conserved first and last residue. The D gene is left open where the match is weak. Expanded clones get a size class; other rows say once, few or many, or leave the size out.

v_gene: TRBV29-1
j_gene: TRBJ2-1
abundance: -
d_gene: TRBD2
len: 13
CDR3aa: CSVLGLVVDEQFF
CDR3nt: TGCAGCGTTCTGGGACTAGTCGTCGATGAGCAGTTCTTC

v_gene: TRBV19
j_gene: TRBJ1-5
abundance: -
d_gene: -
len: 10
CDR3aa: CASTIQPQHF
CDR3nt: TGTGCCAGTACAATCCAGCCCCAGCATTTT

v_gene: TRBV3-1/TRBV3-2
j_gene: TRBJ2-4
abundance: -
d_gene: -
len: 15
CDR3aa: CASSQDGAPGNIQYF
CDR3nt: TGTGCCAGCAGCCAAGATGGGGCCCCTGGGAACATTCAGTACTTC

v_gene: TRBV30
j_gene: TRBJ2-5
abundance: -
d_gene: TRBD1
len: 14
CDR3aa: CAWSVLGTGTTQYF
CDR3nt: TGTGCCTGGAGTGTATTGGGGACAGGGACCACCCAGTACTTC

v_gene: TRBV4-3
j_gene: TRBJ2-1
abundance: -
d_gene: TRBD1
len: 16
CDR3aa: CASSQDRGGVIREQFF
CDR3nt: TGCGCCAGCAGCCAAGATCGAGGGGGCGTAATCCGTGAGCAGTTCTTC

v_gene: TRBV5-1
j_gene: TRBJ2-1
abundance: -
d_gene: -
len: 15
CDR3aa: CASRGVGGPRSEQFF
CDR3nt: TGCGCCAGCAGGGGCGTCGGAGGGCCTAGAAGTGAGCAGTTCTTC

v_gene: TRBV3-1/TRBV3-2
j_gene: TRBJ2-3
abundance: -
d_gene: TRBD2
len: 16
CDR3aa: CASSPGLAGDIDTQYF
CDR3nt: TGTGCCAGCAGCCCAGGACTAGCGGGAGATATAGATACGCAGTATTTT

v_gene: TRBV7-9
j_gene: TRBJ1-5
abundance: -
d_gene: -
len: 14
CDR3aa: CASSLGEGNQPQHF
CDR3nt: TGTGCCAGCAGCTTAGGAGAGGGCAATCAGCCCCAGCATTTT

v_gene: TRBV30
j_gene: TRBJ1-1
abundance: -
d_gene: -
len: 10
CDR3aa: CAWSRAEAFF
CDR3nt: TGTGCCTGGAGCAGGGCTGAAGCTTTCTTT

v_gene: TRBV3-1/TRBV3-2
j_gene: TRBJ1-2
abundance: few
d_gene: TRBD1
len: 15
CDR3aa: CASSPFPTGEYGYTF
CDR3nt: TGTGCCAGCAGCCCGTTTCCGACAGGGGAGTATGGCTACACCTTC

v_gene: TRBV5-1
j_gene: TRBJ1-1
abundance: -
d_gene: -
len: 12
CDR3aa: CASSLTGPEAFF
CDR3nt: TGCGCCAGCAGCTTGACAGGGCCCGAAGCTTTCTTT

v_gene: TRBV5-6
j_gene: TRBJ2-1
abundance: -
d_gene: TRBD2
len: 14
CDR3aa: CASSLAGGPREQFF
CDR3nt: TGTGCCAGCAGCTTGGCGGGAGGGCCGAGGGAGCAGTTCTTC

v_gene: TRBV27
j_gene: TRBJ1-1
abundance: -
d_gene: TRBD1
len: 14
CDR3aa: CASRSQGGSPEAFF
CDR3nt: TGTGCCAGCAGGTCACAGGGGGGTTCCCCTGAAGCTTTCTTT

v_gene: TRBV9
j_gene: TRBJ2-3
abundance: -
d_gene: TRBD1
len: 17
CDR3aa: CASSDPGNRGPTDTQYF
CDR3nt: TGTGCCAGCAGTGACCCCGGTAACAGGGGGCCGACAGATACGCAGTATTTT

v_gene: TRBV20-1
j_gene: TRBJ1-1
abundance: -
d_gene: TRBD1
len: 11
CDR3aa: CSAPDRGEAFF
CDR3nt: TGCAGTGCTCCGGACAGGGGGGAAGCTTTCTTT

v_gene: TRBV7-9
j_gene: TRBJ1-1
abundance: -
d_gene: -
len: 13
CDR3aa: CASSYLWQGEAFF
CDR3nt: TGTGCCAGCAGCTACCTCTGGCAGGGTGAAGCTTTCTTT

v_gene: TRBV7-3
j_gene: TRBJ2-5
abundance: -
d_gene: TRBD1
len: 15
CDR3aa: CASSLRGTGGETQYF
CDR3nt: TGTGCCAGCAGCTTAAGAGGGACAGGGGGGGAGACCCAGTACTTC

v_gene: TRBV5-6
j_gene: TRBJ1-2
abundance: -
d_gene: TRBD1
len: 16
CDR3aa: CASSEYWGQGARGYTF
CDR3nt: TGTGCCAGCAGCGAGTATTGGGGACAGGGGGCGAGAGGCTACACCTTC